The 22 T cell receptor beta chains in this list originate from one sample, sequenced in a study of CD8 T cells in Susac syndrome (dated by TCRdb to the late 2010s). Libraries were built with the immunoSEQ multiplex PCR assay. RNA was extracted using the RNeasy kit, and about 0.45 to 1 ug of the RNA was reverse transcribed with random hexamers. TCRdb handled the public reads itself, with Q25 trimming in fastp and clone calling in MiXCR, and kept productive beta chains. A single entry per CDR3 protein holds the most common genes and DNA from its merged rows. This sample holds over 150,000 distinct CDR3 sequences; over 90% were observed only once. The ten largest clones capture just under 0.095% of the sample. Sequencing was performed on CD4+ T cells from PBMCs. These receptors were taken from a human donor with multiple sclerosis.

The rearrangement links TRBV24-1 to TRBJ2-3, with 8 bases lining up with TRBD2. Looked up from germline, CDR1 is KGHDR and CDR2 is SFDVKD. There are 16 residues in the CDR3. V lost 3 bases, J lost 1 base, and 5 bases stayed unmatched. CDR3: CATSDSGGGGTDTQYF. CDR3 in DNA: TGTGCCACCAGTGATAGCGGGGGTGGCGGCACAGATACGCAGTATTTT.

This chain uses TRBV7-9 with TRBJ1-2, with 8 bases aligning to TRBD1. Germline V gene sequence: CDR1 SEHNR, CDR2 FQNEAQ (reference sequence). With V trimmed by 5 bases and J by 7 bases, 6 bases remained unmatched. The CDR3 length is 13 residues. CDR3 sequence: CASSQDRDGGYTF. The DNA of the CDR3 is TGTGCCAGCAGCCAGGACAGGGACGGTGGCTACACCTTC.

The chain uses TRBV7-2 and TRBJ2-1; 13 positions agree with TRBD2. V shed 4 bases, J shed 8 bases, and the junction held 8 bases outside the gene matches. CDR1 SGHTA and CDR2 FQGNSA come from the germline V gene. The CDR3 length is 16 residues. This chain's CDR3 is CASSSRTSGGIHEQFF. The CDR3 DNA follows: TGTGCCAGCAGCTCCCGGACTAGCGGGGGAATTCATGAGCAGTTCTTC.

The chain couples TRBV24-1 to TRBJ2-5; unclear D gene. Germline CDR1 is KGHDR and CDR2 is SFDVKD. The V and J ends lost 7 bases and 4 bases respectively, with 15 bases between them. The CDR3 length is 14 residues. The CDR3 region has the DNA TGTGCCACCAGCGATAAATATAAAGGAGAGACCCAGTACTTC. Its translation: CATSDKYKGETQYF.

This clonotype was counted once. V is TRBV3-1 and J is TRBJ1-1; no definite D call. V lost 5 bases to trimming and J lost 7 bases, with 11 bases between them. This CDR3 is built from 12 residues. Per the germline V gene, CDR1 is LGHDT and CDR2 is YNNKEL (reference sequence). The CDR3 loop reads CASSTQNLEAFF. The CDR3 coding sequence is TGTGCCAGCAGCACCCAAAATCTTGAAGCTTTCTTT.

The rearrangement joins TRBV4-1 to TRBJ2-5, with D tentatively TRBD2 (6 bases). This CDR3 region has 16 residues. The V gene lost 2 bases and the J gene lost 3 bases, with 16 bases spanning the gap. Germline CDR1 is MGHRA and CDR2 is YSYEKL. CDR3: CASSQTLPGLKETQYF. The CDR3 DNA reads TGCGCCAGCAGCCAAACTTTACCGGGACTGAAAGAGACCCAGTACTTC.

The CDR3 loop reads CASDHTNLDTEAFF. CDR3 sequence (DNA): TGTGCCAGCGACCACACCAACTTGGACACTGAAGCTTTCTTT. This chain joins TRBV7-9 and TRBJ1-1; no clear D gene. CDR3 length equals 14 residues. Trimming removed 8 bases from V and 3 bases from J, with 16 bases in between. Germline CDR1 reads SEHNR; CDR2 reads FQNEAQ (reference sequence).

The V call is TRBV29-1, the J call TRBJ2-7, with D possibly TRBD1 on 5 matching bases. Trimming removed 3 bases from V and 1 base from J, with 7 bases in between. The CDR3 is 12 amino acids. CDR1 and CDR2 from the germline V gene are SQVTM and ANQGSEA. CDR3 sequence (DNA): TGCAGCGTTGAGACAGATTCCTACGAGCAGTACTTC. Translated, it gives CSVETDSYEQYF.

The V gene is TRBV29-1, the J gene TRBJ2-1, with D unresolved. Germline CDR1 is SQVTM and CDR2 is ANQGSEA. V was pared by 6 bases and J by 5 bases, with 20 bases between. The CDR3 is made up of 15 amino acids. The CDR3 DNA reads as TGCAGCGTCAAACCTTTTATGGACGGAAACAATGAGCAGTTCTTC. Protein: CSVKPFMDGNNEQFF.

The chain recombines TRBV20-1 with TRBJ2-5, with D perhaps matching TRBD1 or TRBD2 (5 bases each). Germline V lookup: CDR1 DFQATT, CDR2 SNEGSKA (reference sequence). Trimming removed 6 bases at V and 5 bases at J, with 16 bases between. The CDR3 has 13 residues. The CDR3 DNA reads TGCAGTGCCGAGGGTACGAGACAGGAGACCCAGTACTTC. This codes for CSAEGTRQETQYF.

This chain uses TRBV5-1 with TRBJ2-7; 9 nucleotides match TRBD2. Trimming took 5 bases from V and 6 from J; bases not matched to a gene: 9. This CDR3 spans 14 amino acids. Per the germline V gene, CDR1 is SGHRS and CDR2 is YFSETQ. In DNA form, the CDR3 reads TGCGCCAGCAGAGGCGGGAGGGCCCCCCGCGAGCAGTACTTC. This codes for CASRGGRAPREQYF.

This clonotype came up once. This sequence joins TRBV28 and TRBJ2-1; 10 nucleotides line up with TRBD2. The germline V gene has CDR1 MDHEN and CDR2 SYDVKM. There are 14 residues in the CDR3. Losses at the gene ends were 10 bases for V and 3 bases for J; bases not matched to a gene: 6. The CDR3 coding sequence is TGTGCCACCTTAGCGGGAGGCCGCTACAATGAGCAGTTCTTC. The encoded protein is CATLAGGRYNEQFF.

This clonotype showed up just once. The rearrangement uses TRBV29-1 and TRBJ1-4; D unclear. V dropped 4 bases and J dropped 7 bases, with 10 bases sitting between them. The germline CDR1 and CDR2 sequences are SQVTM and ANQGSEA. The CDR3 is made up of 12 amino acids. The CDR3 bases are TGCAGCGTTGGGGTTCGTGGTGAAAAACTGTTTTTT. Its translation: CSVGVRGEKLFF. Using reference TRBV29-1 and TRBJ1-4 for the parts outside the CDR3, the full variable domain is SAVISQKPSRDICQRGTSLTIQCQVDSQVTMMFWYRQQPGQSLTLIATANQGSEATYESGFVIDKFPISRPNLTFSTLTVSNMSPEDSSIYLCSVGVRGEKLFFGSGTQLSVL.

V is TRBV29-1 and J is TRBJ1-2; D is unclear. V lost 0 bases and J 7 bases, leaving 15 bases between the germline ends. CDR3 length: 14 residues. Per germline, CDR1 SQVTM and CDR2 ANQGSEA. The DNA for the CDR3 is TGCAGCGTTGAAGACACAGTGGATTTTCCTGGCTACACCTTC. Translated, it gives CSVEDTVDFPGYTF.

The V and J genes are TRBV7-9 and TRBJ1-1; 8 bases line up with TRBD1. The CDR3 spans 17 residues. Per the germline V gene, CDR1 is SEHNR and CDR2 is FQNEAQ (reference sequence). With V trimmed by 8 bases and J by 4 bases, 18 bases remained unmatched. This CDR3 is CASRLLRQGAIGTEAFF. DNA of the CDR3: TGTGCCAGCCGACTCCTCCGGCAGGGGGCTATTGGCACTGAAGCTTTCTTT. The full variable domain, rest sourced from reference TRBV7-9 and TRBJ1-1, is DTGVSQNPRHKITKRGQNVTFRCDPISEHNRLYWYRQTLGQGPEFLTYFQNEAQLEKSRLLSDRFSAERPKGSFSTLEIQRTEQGDSAMYLCASRLLRQGAIGTEAFFGQGTRLTVV.

The CDR3 here is CATSRDGKAGGTTQYF. The CDR3 coding sequence is TGTGCCACCAGCAGAGACGGGAAAGCGGGAGGCACTACGCAGTATTTT. This rearrangement joins TRBV15 to TRBJ2-3, with 9 bases matching TRBD2. This CDR3 comprises 16 residues. The germline V gene has CDR1 LNHNV and CDR2 YYDKDF (reference sequence). With 0 bases clipped from V and 8 bases from J, the junction kept 9 bases outside the gene matches.

The J gene is TRBJ2-1, the V gene TRBV20-1; TRBD2 agrees at 9 bases. This CDR3 is built from 14 residues. Unmatched junction bases numbered 8, after V lost 1 base and J lost 10 bases. Germline V gene lookup returns CDR1 DFQATT and CDR2 SNEGSKA (reference sequence). The CDR3 nucleotides are TGCAGTGCTAGAGCAGTAGCGGGAGCGGGGGAGCAGTTCTTC. It specifies CSARAVAGAGEQFF.

This chain joins TRBV27 and TRBJ2-7; the D is unclear. The CDR3 totals 16 residues. The germline V and J ends were trimmed by 5 bases and 0 bases, with 17 bases remaining between them. Germline V gene data show CDR1 as MNHEY and CDR2 as SMNVEV (reference sequence). The CDR3: CASSPRAVTSSYEQYF. The CDR3 DNA reads TGTGCCAGCAGTCCCCGGGCGGTAACTTCCTCCTACGAGCAGTACTTC.

The chain uses TRBV3-1 and TRBJ2-3; no clear D gene. Per germline, CDR1 LGHDT and CDR2 YNNKEL (reference sequence). CDR3 size: 15 residues. The V and J ends lost 0 bases and 4 bases respectively, with 11 bases between them. The CDR3 region is CASSQDLIRADTQYF. As DNA, the CDR3 is TGTGCCAGCAGCCAAGATCTCATACGCGCAGATACGCAGTATTTT.

The J gene is TRBJ2-3, the V gene TRBV4-1, with TRBD2 identical over 10 bases. This CDR3 has 18 residues. The J segment lost 1 base and the V segment lost 3 bases, leaving 10 bases of the junction unmatched. Germline V gives CDR1 MGHRA, CDR2 YSYEKL. The CDR3 nucleotides read TGCGCCAGCAGCCAGACGAGGACTAGCGGATTGCGCACAGATACGCAGTATTTT. Translating gives CASSQTRTSGLRTDTQYF.

V usage is TRBV30 and J usage is TRBJ2-3; no firm D call. The CDR3 is 13 residues long. V shed 0 bases and J shed 3 bases, with 7 bases lying between them. The germline V gene has CDR1 GTSNPN and CDR2 SVGIG (reference sequence). CDR3 coding DNA: TGTGCCTGGAGTGTACACCTTACAGATACGCAGTATTTT. Translated, it gives CAWSVHLTDTQYF.

This sequence joins TRBV6-5 and TRBJ2-6; D perhaps matches TRBD1 (5 bases). The CDR3 is made up of 16 amino acids. Germline CDR1 reads MNHEY; CDR2 reads SVGAGI. Trimming removed 4 bases at V and 0 bases at J, with 10 bases between. The CDR3 region is CASSFGQISGANVLTF. DNA for the CDR3: TGTGCCAGCAGTTTCGGACAAATCTCTGGGGCCAACGTCCTGACTTTC.